This TCR beta chain was identified during a study of CD8 T cells in ankylosing spondylitis. Study-wide results and limits: It appeared that ankylosing spondylitis blood was characterized by a TCR beta motif of fewer than ten highly homologous variants.

This CDR3 is built from 15 residues. The V gene lost 6 bases and the J gene lost 8 bases, with 22 bases spanning the gap. Germline V gene lookup returns CDR1 MNHNS and CDR2 SASEGT. Comment on this clonotype: What it recognizes is unknown.

MiXCR, applied by TCRdb to the 5' RACE reads, yields one record per CDR3 protein. The data show about 800,000 distinct CDR3 sequences, with roughly 12% seen just once and around 0.51% held by the top ten. Sequencing input: blood, either unsorted or a sorted T cell fraction (not recorded which). This TCR derives from a male donor with ankylosing spondylitis. The chain is built from TRBV6-1 and TRBJ2-5; perhaps D is TRBD1 or TRBD2 (5 bases each). The CDR3 sequence: CASRPSLTVRDTQYF. CDR3 DNA sequence: TGTGCCAGCAGACCCTCCCTGACAGTTCGGGATACCCAGTACTTC.